The 30 T cell receptor beta chains in this list originate from one sample, sequenced in a study of cytomegalovirus exposure and HLA in healthy donors (dated by TCRdb to the late 2010s). The method was the immunoSEQ multiplex PCR assay. For the multiplex PCR, a mixture combining 60 forward primers for TCR Vbeta segments and 13 reverse primers for TCR Jbeta segments was used. The clones in this table, taken by TCRdb from immuneACCESS, are in-frame only. Not every clone is retained; where verified, under half of the shortfall comes from an unresolved V gene, and the cause of the rest is unknown. The sample has 90,000 to 150,000 clones on record, 15% of them singletons. The ten most abundant clones make up 1.5% to 2% of the sample. The sequencing sample was made of PBMCs. The origin of the receptors is a woman aged 18-29 years in good health and CMV-seronegative.

This clone was seen a few times. The rearrangement links TRBV15 to TRBJ1-2; TRBD1 matches 10 bases. This CDR3 is 15 amino acids long. The V segment lost 2 bases and the J segment 8 bases; nucleotides outside the gene matches: 8. Germline CDR1 and CDR2: LNHNV and YYDKDF (reference sequence). CDR3 nucleotides: TGTGCCACCAGCAGACCCGGGACAGGGGTTGGGGGCTACACCTTC. Translated, it gives CATSRPGTGVGGYTF.

V is TRBV5-1 and J is TRBJ1-1; D not certain. The germline CDR1 and CDR2 sequences are SGHRS and YFSETQ. CDR3 length: 13 residues. V was shortened by 2 bases and J by 6 bases, with 11 bases between the two germline ends. The CDR3 protein is CASSFGAGAEAFF. The CDR3 region has the DNA TGCGCCAGCAGCTTCGGCGCAGGCGCTGAAGCTTTCTTT.

The chain uses TRBV7-9 and TRBJ2-3, with a possible D match to TRBD2 (5 bases). Germline values: CDR1 SEHNR, CDR2 FQNEAQ (reference sequence). This CDR3 is built from 17 residues. V was clipped by 5 bases and J by 5 bases, with 23 bases between them. The DNA of the CDR3 is TGTGCCAGCAGCCCCCGGGGTAGCTCCCCTGATGAAGATACGCAGTATTTT. Translation: CASSPRGSSPDEDTQYF.

The gene calls are TRBV2 and TRBJ2-1, with TRBD2 matching over 13 bases. V dropped 2 bases and J dropped 8; count of bases not matched to a gene: 6. The CDR3 totals 16 residues. From germline, CDR1 is SNHLY and CDR2 FYNNEI. The CDR3, as DNA: TGTGCCAGCAGTGAAAATGGACTAGCGGGAGCGCATGAGCAGTTCTTC. Translation: CASSENGLAGAHEQFF.

A note on this clone: Compared with germline, one end of the junction differs, possibly owing to a read error. The chain links TRBV7-2 to TRBJ2-5; weak D call: TRBD1 (6 bases). This CDR3 spans 15 amino acids. The germline V gene encodes CDR1 SGHTA and CDR2 FQGNSA. This CDR3 is CASSSSGARQKTQYF. CDR3 sequence (DNA): TGTGCCAGCAGCTCCTCAGGGGCGCGCCAAAAGACCCAGTACTTC.

This clone was recorded many times. The V gene is TRBV28, the J gene TRBJ2-7, with TRBD2 matching over 14 bases. Per the germline V gene, CDR1 is MDHEN and CDR2 is SYDVKM. The CDR3 totals 16 residues. Trimming cost V 5 bases and J 4 bases; bases outside gene matches: 7. CDR3 DNA sequence: TGTGCCAGCAGTCCTGGGACTAGCGGGAGTGCTTACGAGCAGTACTTC. It is translated as CASSPGTSGSAYEQYF.

This clone was seen a few times. The genes are TRBV27 and TRBJ2-1; D perhaps matches TRBD1 (5 bases). The ends were cut back, 6 bases at V and 0 bases at J, with 6 bases in the middle. The germline V gene has CDR1 MNHEY and CDR2 SMNVEV (reference sequence). The CDR3 sequence is 13 residues long. CDR3 nucleotide sequence: TGTGCCAGCAGAGACAGCTCCTACAATGAGCAGTTCTTC. Protein: CASRDSSYNEQFF.

This clone was detected many times. The V call is TRBV19, the J call TRBJ1-4; 7 positions agree with TRBD1. Germline V gives CDR1 LNHDA, CDR2 SQIVND (reference sequence). The CDR3 length is 15 residues. J lost 6 bases, V lost 8 bases, and 12 bases had no gene match. CDR3 amino acids: CASRDSGLGHEKLFF. For the CDR3, the DNA is TGTGCCAGTCGGGACAGCGGGTTGGGGCATGAAAAACTGTTTTTT.

A few counts support this clone. The rearrangement joins TRBV27 to TRBJ1-1; D gene unclear. V was cut by 0 bases and J by 2 bases, with 4 bases left in between. CDR1 MNHEY and CDR2 SMNVEV come from the germline V gene (reference sequence). CDR3 size: 13 residues. The CDR3 nucleotides read TGTGCCAGCAGTTTATCCACAAACACTGAAGCTTTCTTT. Translated, it gives CASSLSTNTEAFF.

The chain has TRBV28 and TRBJ1-2, with D maybe TRBD1 (6 bases). The CDR3 contains 13 residues. Germline V gives CDR1 MDHEN, CDR2 SYDVKM. V was pared by 6 bases and J by 6 bases, with 14 bases between. The CDR3 here is CASRFTGLNGYTF. As DNA, the CDR3 is TGTGCCAGCAGGTTTACAGGGTTGAATGGCTACACCTTC.

This chain joins TRBV29-1 and TRBJ2-2; D perhaps matches TRBD2 (5 bases). This CDR3 has 13 amino acids. The germline V gene has CDR1 SQVTM and CDR2 ANQGSEA. Trimming took off 7 bases at V and 5 bases at J, with 14 bases between the two ends. As DNA, the CDR3 is TGCAGCGGTGTTGAGGGAGCAACCGGGGAGCTGTTTTTT. It codes for CSGVEGATGELFF.

This clone was counted a few times. The V call is TRBV9, the J call TRBJ1-2; 8 positions match TRBD1. With V trimmed by 0 bases and J by 3 bases, 10 bases remained unmatched. CDR3 length equals 17 residues. Germline-derived CDR1 and CDR2 are SGDLS and YYNGEE. The CDR3 nucleotides read TGTGCCAGCAGCGTAGGCCCACCCGGACAGGGACACTATGGCTACACCTTC. This gives the protein CASSVGPPGQGHYGYTF.

This clone was observed a few times. This chain's CDR3 is CAWRPPGQGYPYEQYF. The CDR3 region has the DNA TGTGCCTGGAGGCCCCCGGGGCAGGGGTACCCCTACGAGCAGTACTTC. The genes are TRBV30 and TRBJ2-7; the D gene is possibly TRBD1 (6 bases). Germline loops: CDR1 GTSNPN, CDR2 SVGIG (reference sequence). The V end lost 3 bases, the J end lost 2 bases, and 20 bases lay between the germline ends. CDR3 length equals 16 residues.

The chain recombines TRBV6-5 with TRBJ1-1, with D unclear. Trimming took off 7 bases at V and 8 bases at J, with 11 bases between the two ends. The length of the CDR3 is 11 residues. Per the germline V gene, CDR1 is MNHEY and CDR2 is SVGAGI. CDR3 bases: TGTGCCAGCACGGCGGGTAACGAAGCTTTCTTT. Translated: CASTAGNEAFF.

This clone was seen a few times. This chain joins TRBV18 and TRBJ1-1; D ambiguous. Germline V gene lookup returns CDR1 KGHSH and CDR2 LQKENI. This CDR3 is 14 amino acids long. Trimming stripped 4 bases from V and 1 base from J, with 10 bases between. CDR3 region: CASSQSGKNTEAFF. The CDR3 DNA is TGTGCCAGCTCACAGTCGGGAAAGAACACTGAAGCTTTCTTT.

This clone showed up just a few times. This chain links TRBV14 with TRBJ1-2, with a possible D match to TRBD1 (5 bases). The CDR3 extends over 12 amino acids. V lost 4 bases to trimming and J lost 8 bases, with 11 bases between them. Germline V lookup: CDR1 SGHDN, CDR2 FVKESK. This CDR3 reads CASSPRGRGYTF. CDR3 DNA: TGTGCCAGCAGCCCTCGGGGGAGAGGCTACACCTTC. The whole variable domain, filled in from reference TRBV14 and TRBJ1-2, reads EAGVTQFPSHSVIEKGQTVTLRCDPISGHDNLYWYRRVMGKEIKFLLHFVKESKQDESGMPNNRFLAERTGGTYSTLKVQPAELEDSGVYFCASSPRGRGYTFGSGTRLTVV.

This clone was seen a few times. The gene calls are TRBV10-2 and TRBJ2-7, with 10 bases that match TRBD2. Per the germline V gene, CDR1 is WSHSY and CDR2 is SAAADI. V shed 6 bases and J 3 bases; nucleotides not matched to a gene: 5. The CDR3 runs to 14 residues. CDR3 coding DNA: TGCGCCAGCAGCCTCCGGACTAGCGGCTACGAGCAGTACTTC. It codes for CASSLRTSGYEQYF.

The chain links TRBV9 to TRBJ2-7; 9 nucleotides align to TRBD1. The CDR3 has 13 residues. Germline V gene data show CDR1 as SGDLS and CDR2 as YYNGEE. J gave up 5 bases and V 0 bases, and 0 bases lay outside the gene matches. The CDR3 sequence is CASSVGQGDEQYF. The CDR3 DNA follows: TGTGCCAGCAGCGTAGGACAGGGGGACGAGCAGTACTTC.

There are a few counts of this clone. The CDR3 DNA follows: TGTGCCAGCAGCTTGACCCCCGACAATACGCAGTATTTT. It is translated as CASSLTPDNTQYF. This sequence joins TRBV7-3 and TRBJ2-3; D unclear. Trimming shortened V by 3 bases and J by 7 bases, and 11 bases separated the two germline ends. The CDR3 has 13 residues. Per germline, CDR1 SGHTA and CDR2 FQGTGA.

J is TRBJ2-1 and V is TRBV7-6, with 10 bases aligning to TRBD1. V lost 7 bases and J lost 5; bases outside the gene matches: 8. From germline, CDR1 is SGHVS and CDR2 FNYEAQ. This CDR3 is 15 amino acids long. The CDR3 sequence is CASTPRDRGNNEQFF. CDR3 in DNA: TGTGCCAGCACCCCAAGGGACAGGGGTAACAATGAGCAGTTCTTC.

This clone was seen a handful of times. The J gene is TRBJ1-1, the V gene TRBV6-6; the match to TRBD1 covers 8 bases. V lost 6 bases and J lost 1; bases outside the gene matches: 4. Germline-derived CDR1 and CDR2 are MNHNY and SVGAGI (reference sequence). The CDR3 runs 14 residues. The CDR3 is CASRLGTGNTEAFF. CDR3 in DNA: TGTGCCAGCAGACTCGGGACAGGGAACACTGAAGCTTTCTTT.

On this clone itself: This specimen includes other DNA sequences encoding the same CDR3. This chain uses TRBV6-5 with TRBJ2-7; 11 bases agree with TRBD1. J was trimmed by 4 bases and V by 2 bases; bases with no gene match: 1. The V gene's germline CDR1 is MNHEY and CDR2 SVGAGI. This CDR3 has 14 amino acids. CDR3 protein: CASSYGQGAYEQYF. CDR3 nucleotides: TGTGCCAGCAGTTACGGACAGGGGGCGTACGAGCAGTACTTC.

This clone was seen more than once but under ten times. This chain links TRBV7-9 with TRBJ2-2; the D is unclear. V dropped 7 bases and J dropped 1 base, with 4 bases sitting between them. This CDR3 region has 12 residues. The germline V gene has CDR1 SEHNR and CDR2 FQNEAQ (reference sequence). In nucleotides, the CDR3 is TGTGCCAGCACACAGAACACCGGGGAGCTGTTTTTT. This gives the protein CASTQNTGELFF.

The chain joins TRBV5-1 to TRBJ2-7; TRBD1 matches 8 bases. Losses at the gene ends were 7 bases for V and 3 bases for J; bases not matched to a gene: 6. CDR1 SGHRS and CDR2 YFSETQ come from the germline V gene. This CDR3 spans 13 amino acids. DNA of the CDR3: TGCGCCAGCCGCCCCAGGGGGCTCTACGAGCAGTACTTC. Its translation: CASRPRGLYEQYF.

This clone was detected a few times. The genes are TRBV6-4 and TRBJ1-1; D gene uncertain. Per germline, CDR1 MRHNA and CDR2 SNTAGT. The CDR3 sequence is 13 residues long. Trimming removed 0 bases at V and 5 bases at J, with 7 bases between. Here the CDR3 reads CASSDSLWTEAFF. CDR3 bases: TGTGCCAGCAGTGACTCACTGTGGACTGAAGCTTTCTTT.

The V and J genes are TRBV6-6 and TRBJ2-5, with D perhaps TRBD2 (5 bases). The germline V gene has CDR1 MNHNY and CDR2 SVGAGI (reference sequence). V lost 7 bases, J lost 2 bases, and 11 bases lay in between. The CDR3 consists of 13 residues. The CDR3 DNA sequence: TGTGCCAGCACCCCCCCGGGGCAAGAGACCCAGTACTTC. Translated: CASTPPGQETQYF.

The chain is built from TRBV7-5 and TRBJ2-7; TRBD2, the table's D call, was not compared with the DNA. TRBV7-5 counts as a pseudogene. The CDR3 contains 15 residues. CDR3: CARSLVSGSSYEQYF. The CDR3 nucleotides are TGTGCCAGAAGCCTAGTTAGCGGGAGCTCCTACGAGCAGTACTTC.

The chain carries TRBV4-1 and TRBJ2-4, with a possible D match to TRBD1 (5 bases). Germline V gene lookup returns CDR1 MGHRA and CDR2 YSYEKL. Trimming pared 0 bases from V and 0 bases from J, leaving 15 bases between. This CDR3 is built from 18 residues. CDR3 sequence: CASSQEPFDSLAKNIQYF. DNA for the CDR3: TGCGCCAGCAGCCAAGAGCCCTTTGACAGTTTAGCCAAAAACATTCAGTACTTC.

This chain's CDR3 is CASSRTGRNSYEQYF. The CDR3 nucleotides read TGTGCCAGCAGTCGGACAGGGAGGAATTCCTACGAGCAGTACTTC. This chain connects TRBV27 to TRBJ2-7, with 8 bases matching TRBD1. Germline V gives CDR1 MNHEY, CDR2 SMNVEV (reference sequence). Trimming cost V 5 bases and J 1 base; bases outside gene matches: 7. The CDR3 contains 15 residues.

This clone was observed a few times. This chain links TRBV27 with TRBJ1-1, with TRBD1 matching 9 bases. With V trimmed by 8 bases and J by 4 bases, 8 bases remained unmatched. CDR1 is MNHEY and CDR2 is SMNVEV in the germline V gene (reference sequence). This CDR3 comprises 14 residues. The CDR3: CASQQQGAVTEAFF. The CDR3 nucleotides read TGTGCCAGCCAACAACAGGGGGCAGTCACTGAAGCTTTCTTT.